The 21 T cell receptor beta chains presented below share a single source sample, sequenced in a study of T cell responses to AZD1222 COVID-19 vaccine. Here immunoSEQ multiplex PCR was the method, and the copy in TCRdb shows in-frame clones only, minus some. Of 120,000 or so clones detected, about 90% appear once; the ten largest clones hold more than 14%. Specimen: peripheral blood, collected 28 days after the second AZD1222 dose. The receptors stem from an adult who received the AZD1222 COVID-19 vaccine.

This chain links TRBV12-2 with TRBJ1-1; TRBD1, the table's D call, lacks a check against the DNA. TRBV12-2 is noted as a pseudogene. This CDR3 has 16 residues. The CDR3 DNA follows: TGTGCAAGTCGCCTTTACTCCGGGACAGTGAACACTGAAGCTTTCTTT. It translates to CASRLYSGTVNTEAFF.

This clone was detected once. The chain has TRBV10-2 and TRBJ2-1; D gene ambiguous. The CDR3 loop spans 12 amino acids. Germline V gene data show CDR1 as WSHSY and CDR2 as SAAADI. Trimming shortened V by 3 bases and J by 8 bases, and 8 bases separated the two germline ends. CDR3 in DNA: TGCGCCAGCAGTGAAATAAGGGATGAGCAGTTCTTC. Translated: CASSEIRDEQFF.

The chain combines TRBV5-1 with TRBJ1-1; weak D call: TRBD1 (6 bases). The CDR3 totals 14 residues. The germline V gene encodes CDR1 SGHRS and CDR2 YFSETQ. The V end was cut by 0 bases, the J end by 1 base, with 7 bases between. The CDR3 sequence is CASSLVTGNTEAFF. The DNA of the CDR3 is TGCGCCAGCAGCTTGGTGACAGGGAACACTGAAGCTTTCTTT. The full variable domain, with the rest looked up from reference TRBV5-1 and TRBJ1-1, is KAGVTQTPRYLIKTRGQQVTLSCSPISGHRSVSWYQQTPGQGLQFLFEYFSETQRNKGNFPGRFSGRQFSNSRSEMNVSTLELGDSALYLCASSLVTGNTEAFFGQGTRLTVV.

The chain has TRBV5-4 and TRBJ2-3; D is unresolved. CDR1 SGHNT and CDR2 YYREEE come from the germline V gene (reference sequence). The V end lost 1 base, the J end lost 5 bases, and 8 bases lay between the germline ends. The length of the CDR3 is 13 residues. The CDR3 spells CASSLPLIDTQYF. The CDR3, as DNA: TGTGCCAGCAGCTTGCCACTTATAGATACGCAGTATTTT.

The chain recombines TRBV13 with TRBJ2-2; no clear D. Germline V gene lookup returns CDR1 PRHDT and CDR2 FYEKMQ (reference sequence). Trimming removed 0 bases from V and 1 base from J, with 6 bases in between. The length of the CDR3 is 15 residues. This CDR3 is CASSLGRMNTGELFF. For the CDR3, the DNA is TGTGCCAGCAGCTTAGGCAGGATGAACACCGGGGAGCTGTTTTTT.

This clone was picked up a small number of times. V and J are TRBV13 and TRBJ2-1; 8 nucleotides align to TRBD2. Germline-derived CDR1 and CDR2 are PRHDT and FYEKMQ (reference sequence). V shed 2 bases and J 5 bases; nucleotides not matched to a gene: 5. The CDR3 extends over 15 amino acids. The CDR3 DNA is TGTGCCAGCAGCTTACCAGCGGGGGATGACAATGAGCAGTTCTTC. Translated: CASSLPAGDDNEQFF.

The CDR3 DNA reads as TGTGCCAGCTTACGACGTAGCAAAAACATTCAGTACTTC. As protein: CASLRRSKNIQYF. V and J are TRBV13 and TRBJ2-4, with no clear D. Germline V gene sequence: CDR1 PRHDT, CDR2 FYEKMQ (reference sequence). With 8 bases removed from V and 3 bases from J, the gap between germline ends came to 11 bases. There are 13 residues in the CDR3.

The chain employs TRBV29-1 and TRBJ1-1; 7 bases are shared with TRBD1. The germline V gene has CDR1 SQVTM and CDR2 ANQGSEA. The CDR3 runs to 12 residues. With V trimmed by 6 bases and J by 1 base, 2 bases remained unmatched. CDR3 loop: CSVTGRNTEAFF. Written as DNA, the CDR3 is TGCAGCGTGACAGGGCGGAACACTGAAGCTTTCTTT.

The chain recombines TRBV5-1 with TRBJ2-5; 7 positions match TRBD1. CDR1 and CDR2 from the germline V gene are SGHRS and YFSETQ. This CDR3 has 14 amino acids. V shed 4 bases, J shed 5 bases, and the junction held 8 bases outside the gene matches. CDR3 sequence: CASSTRQGEETQYF. Written as DNA, the CDR3 is TGCGCCAGCAGCACCAGACAGGGAGAGGAGACCCAGTACTTC. The full variable domain, its missing parts supplied by reference TRBV5-1 and TRBJ2-5, is KAGVTQTPRYLIKTRGQQVTLSCSPISGHRSVSWYQQTPGQGLQFLFEYFSETQRNKGNFPGRFSGRQFSNSRSEMNVSTLELGDSALYLCASSTRQGEETQYFGPGTRLLVL.

This clone came up a few times. V is TRBV29-1 and J is TRBJ1-2; no firm D call. The V and J ends lost 6 bases and 4 bases respectively, with 12 bases between them. CDR1 and CDR2 (germline): SQVTM, ANQGSEA. The CDR3 is made up of 12 amino acids. The CDR3 sequence is CSVGSRAYGYTF. The DNA of the CDR3 is TGCAGCGTCGGATCCCGGGCCTATGGCTACACCTTC. Filled out from reference TRBV29-1 and TRBJ1-2, the complete variable domain reads SAVISQKPSRDICQRGTSLTIQCQVDSQVTMMFWYRQQPGQSLTLIATANQGSEATYESGFVIDKFPISRPNLTFSTLTVSNMSPEDSSIYLCSVGSRAYGYTFGSGTRLTVV.

The chain carries TRBV4-1 and TRBJ2-7; D is perhaps TRBD1 (5 bases). The CDR3 is made up of 14 amino acids. Per germline, CDR1 MGHRA and CDR2 YSYEKL. Trimming took 4 bases from V and 2 from J, leaving 12 bases between them. Here the CDR3 reads CASSPTGHPYEQYF. As DNA, the CDR3 is TGCGCCAGCAGCCCCACCGGACATCCCTACGAGCAGTACTTC.

This chain uses TRBV5-6 with TRBJ2-5; 9 nucleotides match TRBD1. The CDR3 sequence is 14 residues long. The ends lost 4 bases at V and 5 bases at J; junction bases unmatched: 6. The germline CDR1 and CDR2 sequences are SGHDT and YYEEEE. The CDR3 sequence: CASSKGQGRETQYF. CDR3 nucleotides: TGTGCCAGCAGCAAGGGACAGGGACGTGAGACCCAGTACTTC. The full variable domain, in which reference TRBV5-6 and TRBJ2-5 provide the parts outside the CDR3, is DAGVTQSPTHLIKTRGQQVTLRCSPKSGHDTVSWYQQALGQGPQFIFQYYEEEERQRGNFPDRFSGHQFPNYSSELNVNALLLGDSALYLCASSKGQGRETQYFGPGTRLLVL.

The gene calls are TRBV24-1 and TRBJ1-1, with 8 nucleotides matching TRBD1. Germline CDR1 KGHDR, CDR2 SFDVKD. CDR3 length: 15 residues. V shed 3 bases, J shed 4 bases, and the junction held 6 bases outside the gene matches. The CDR3 protein is CATSDPGQGGTEAFF. CDR3 in DNA: TGTGCCACCAGTGATCCTGGACAGGGTGGCACTGAAGCTTTCTTT.

The rearrangement joins TRBV2 to TRBJ1-2; a weak D match, TRBD1 (6 bases). The germline V gene encodes CDR1 SNHLY and CDR2 FYNNEI. The CDR3 length is 14 residues. The V end was cut by 6 bases, the J end by 0 bases, with 11 bases between. CDR3 nucleotide sequence: TGTGCCAGCAGCCGGGACATCTCTAACTATGGCTACACCTTC. As protein: CASSRDISNYGYTF.

The gene calls are TRBV9 and TRBJ1-1, with 10 bases that match TRBD1. The CDR3 is 15 residues long. Germline CDR1 reads SGDLS; CDR2 reads YYNGEE. The junction had 9 bases not matched to a gene; V was cut back by 3 bases and J by 7 bases. CDR3: CASSDRQGAGYEAFF. In nucleotides, the CDR3 is TGTGCCAGCAGCGACCGACAGGGGGCGGGCTATGAAGCTTTCTTT.

The chain joins TRBV3-1 (or the pseudogene TRBV3-2) to TRBJ2-3, with 8 nucleotides matching TRBD2. The CDR3 is 13 residues long. Germline loops: CDR1 LGHDT, CDR2 YNNKEL (reference sequence). V dropped 8 bases and J dropped 4; count of bases not matched to a gene: 5. The CDR3 loop is CASGTRGADTQYF. In DNA form, the CDR3 reads TGTGCCAGCGGGACGCGGGGGGCAGATACGCAGTATTTT.

J is TRBJ2-5 and V is TRBV11-2; D is unresolved. Germline V gene data show CDR1 as SGHAT and CDR2 as FQNNGV. The CDR3 sequence is 12 residues long. The V end lost 7 bases, the J end lost 5 bases, and 11 bases lay between the germline ends. The CDR3 DNA reads TGTGCCAGCACAGAAAGCCATGAGACCCAGTACTTC. Translated, it gives CASTESHETQYF.

This chain links TRBV29-1 with TRBJ2-7; 8 bases map to TRBD2. V lost 6 bases and J lost 2; bases outside the gene matches: 3. From germline, CDR1 is SQVTM and CDR2 ANQGSEA. This CDR3 spans 12 amino acids. The CDR3 sequence: CSVTSETYEQYF. The CDR3 DNA follows: TGCAGCGTGACTAGCGAAACCTACGAGCAGTACTTC.

V is TRBV7-8 and J is TRBJ2-3; TRBD2 matches 10 bases. The germline gives CDR1 SGHVS, CDR2 FQNEAQ. CDR3 size: 17 residues. Unmatched junction bases numbered 15, after V lost 6 bases and J lost 6 bases. The CDR3 DNA follows: TGTGCCAGCAGACTTAGGGCGAAACTAGCGGGGTGGGATACGCAGTATTTT. This codes for CASRLRAKLAGWDTQYF.

The CDR3 nucleotides read TGTGCCAGCAGCTTGGCCAGGGCCTGGAACACTGAAGCTTTCTTT. It translates to CASSLARAWNTEAFF. This chain joins TRBV5-6 and TRBJ1-1; a weak D match, TRBD1 (5 bases). Germline V gives CDR1 SGHDT, CDR2 YYEEEE. V gave up 0 bases and J gave up 1 base, with 10 bases separating them. The CDR3 is 15 amino acids. Full variable domain (outside the CDR3, taken from reference TRBV5-6 and TRBJ1-1): DAGVTQSPTHLIKTRGQQVTLRCSPKSGHDTVSWYQQALGQGPQFIFQYYEEEERQRGNFPDRFSGHQFPNYSSELNVNALLLGDSALYLCASSLARAWNTEAFFGQGTRLTVV.

This chain joins TRBV7-9 and TRBJ1-2; D possibly corresponds to TRBD1 (6 bases). CDR1 is SEHNR and CDR2 is FQNEAQ in the germline V gene (reference sequence). The CDR3 covers 15 residues. The ends were cut back, 2 bases at V and 7 bases at J, with 17 bases in the middle. CDR3 amino acids: CASSLFLDSRTGYTF. As DNA, the CDR3 is TGTGCCAGCAGCTTATTCTTGGACAGTCGCACTGGCTACACCTTC.